Listed below are T cell receptor beta chains from one sample, sequenced in a study of early T cells in non-severe SARS-CoV-2 infection. MiXCR, run by TCRdb on the 5' RACE reads, gives a single entry per CDR3 protein. Of approximately 26,000 distinct CDR3 sequences detected, less than 6.5% appear once; the ten largest clones hold roughly 2.5%. The sequenced sample was whole blood. The origin of the receptors is an adult who was a healthcare worker with PCR-confirmed SARS-CoV-2 infection or an uninfected control (not recorded which). Both conserved end residues are part of each CDR3. D genes are given only for firm matches. Only some rows state a clone size, as once, few, many or a class for expanded clones.

size	V	D	J	DNA	CDR3
medium-sized	TRBV7-8	-	TRBJ2-3	TGTGCCAGCAGCTTAACCGGAGGCACAGATACGCAGTATTTT	CASSLTGGTDTQYF
-	TRBV7-6	TRBD1	TRBJ2-7	TGTGCCAGCAGCGCACACGGGACAGGGACGGCCTACGAGCAGTACTTC	CASSAHGTGTAYEQYF
many	TRBV7-8	-	TRBJ1-1	TGTGCCAGCAGCTATCACAGGACCCTTGAAGCTTTCTTT	CASSYHRTLEAFF
many	TRBV12-3/TRBV12-4	TRBD1	TRBJ2-2	TGTGCCAGCAGTCCACAGGGGGCTATCACCGGGGAGCTGTTTTTT	CASSPQGAITGELFF
few	TRBV7-9	-	TRBJ2-7	TGTGCCGGTACGGGCCGGCCACTGGGCGAGCAGTACTTC	CAGTGRPLGEQYF
-	TRBV7-9	-	TRBJ2-3	TGTGCCAGCAGCTTAGAGGGGACACCCTCCACAGATACGCAGTATTTT	CASSLEGTPSTDTQYF
many	TRBV10-3	-	TRBJ2-4	TGTGCCTCCTCCGCTGCAGTAGCCAAAAACATTCAGTACTTC	CASSAAVAKNIQYF
many	TRBV30	-	TRBJ2-7	TGTGCCTGGAGTGGGACTGGCTACGAGCAGTACTTC	CAWSGTGYEQYF
-	TRBV15	-	TRBJ2-5	TGTGCCACCAGCTCCTTCCGGGGCAGCCAAGAGACCCAGTACTTC	CATSSFRGSQETQYF
-	TRBV3-1	-	TRBJ2-2	TGTGCCAGCAGCCAAAACACCGGGGAGCTGTTTTTT	CASSQNTGELFF
few	TRBV25-1	TRBD2	TRBJ2-2	TGTGCCAGCAGTCAACTAGCGGGAGTACCCGGGGAGCTGTTTTTT	CASSQLAGVPGELFF
-	TRBV20-1	-	TRBJ2-1	TGCAGTGCTCTGGACAACCTCCGAGACAATGAGCAGTTCTTC	CSALDNLRDNEQFF
many	TRBV11-2	-	TRBJ2-2	TGTGCCAGCATGCAACAGGGAAATATGGCCGGGGAGCTGTTTTTT	CASMQQGNMAGELFF
-	TRBV5-5	-	TRBJ2-3	TGTGCCAGCAGCTCTGGGGGCACAGATACGCAGTATTTT	CASSSGGTDTQYF
few	TRBV5-1	-	TRBJ2-7	TGCGCCAGCACTCCGGACAGTTTCTCCTACGAGCAGTACTTC	CASTPDSFSYEQYF
medium-sized	TRBV7-2	-	TRBJ1-6	TGTGCCAGCAGCTTACCCAAGGACAGTGTCCTCTATAATTCACCCCTCCACTTT	CASSLPKDSVLYNSPLHF
many	TRBV18	-	TRBJ1-6	TGTGCCAGCTCACCACTAGGGGAGTCACCCCTCCACTTT	CASSPLGESPLHF
-	TRBV11-3	TRBD1	TRBJ2-5	TGTGCCAGCACCTCGGACAGGGGGAGGCAAGAGACCCAGTACTTC	CASTSDRGRQETQYF
many	TRBV25-1	TRBD2	TRBJ2-7	TGTGCCAGCAGGACTAGCGGGGGAAGAGAGCAGTACTTC	CASRTSGGREQYF
few	TRBV28	-	TRBJ2-7	TGTGCCAGCAGTTTCCGGGGGACGGCTAACTACGAGCAGTACTTC	CASSFRGTANYEQYF
few	TRBV3-1	-	TRBJ1-2	TGTGCCAGCAGCTCCCTGAGTGGGTCCTATGGCTACACCTTC	CASSSLSGSYGYTF
few	TRBV4-1	-	TRBJ2-1	TGCGCCAGCAGCCAGTCACTAGCCCCCTACAATGAGCAGTTCTTC	CASSQSLAPYNEQFF
many	TRBV12-3/TRBV12-4	TRBD1	TRBJ1-3	TGTGCCAGCACCGAGGAGACAGGGGATGGAAACACCATATATTTT	CASTEETGDGNTIYF
many	TRBV10-2	-	TRBJ2-7	TGCGCCAGCAGTGACCACTACGAGCAGTACTTC	CASSDHYEQYF
-	TRBV3-1	TRBD1	TRBJ1-1	TGTGCCAGCAGCCAGTCGACAGGGGCCACTGAAGCTTTCTTT	CASSQSTGATEAFF
-	TRBV30	-	TRBJ1-1	TGTGCCTGGGACAGGTCGAACACTGAAGCTTTCTTT	CAWDRSNTEAFF
many	TRBV12-5	-	TRBJ1-1	TGTGCTAGTGGTTTAGGCCCGGGGGCTTTCTTT	CASGLGPGAFF
many	TRBV5-4	TRBD1	TRBJ1-2	TGTGCCAGCAGCCCAGGGGGAGGGGCCGTCTATGGCTACACCTTC	CASSPGGGAVYGYTF
many	TRBV19	-	TRBJ2-7	TGTGCCAGTACGACCGGGGGCGCGGACGAGCAGTACTTC	CASTTGGADEQYF
-	TRBV7-2	TRBD2	TRBJ2-7	TGTGCCAGCAGCTTAGTCGCTAGCGGGAGGGCCGGGTACGAGCAGTACTTC	CASSLVASGRAGYEQYF
many	TRBV7-6	TRBD1	TRBJ2-3	TGTGCCAGCAGCTCAAGGACAGGACCCACAGATACGCAGTATTTT	CASSSRTGPTDTQYF
-	TRBV5-1	TRBD1	TRBJ1-6	TGCGCCAGCAGCGAAACAGGGGACCTCAATAATTCACCCCTCCACTTT	CASSETGDLNNSPLHF
-	TRBV6-5	-	TRBJ2-1	TGTGCCAGCAGTTACGGGGGAACTCGCTCCTACAATGAGCAGTTCTTC	CASSYGGTRSYNEQFF
many	TRBV12-3/TRBV12-4	TRBD1	TRBJ1-2	TGTGCCAGCAGTCTCCGGTCTCAGGGGGGGTATGGCTACACCTTC	CASSLRSQGGYGYTF
many	TRBV7-9	-	TRBJ1-1	TGTGCCACTACTCGGGGCGAGGGCACTGAAGCTTTCTTT	CATTRGEGTEAFF